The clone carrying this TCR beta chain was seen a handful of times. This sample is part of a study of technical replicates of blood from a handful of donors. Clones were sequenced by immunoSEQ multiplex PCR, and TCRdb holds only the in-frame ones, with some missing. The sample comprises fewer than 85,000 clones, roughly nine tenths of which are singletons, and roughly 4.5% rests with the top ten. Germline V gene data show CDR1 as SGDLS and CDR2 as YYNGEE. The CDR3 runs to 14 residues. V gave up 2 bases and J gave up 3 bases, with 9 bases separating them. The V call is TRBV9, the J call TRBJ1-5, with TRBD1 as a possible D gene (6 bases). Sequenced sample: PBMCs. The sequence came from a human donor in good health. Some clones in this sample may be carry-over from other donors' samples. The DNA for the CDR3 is TGTGCCAGCAGCGTCGGGACAAACAATCAGCCCCAGCATTTT. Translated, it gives CASSVGTNNQPQHF.